This T cell receptor beta chain emerged from a study of cytomegalovirus exposure and HLA in healthy donors. Study-wide context: The early release's HLA-typed donors yielded some 85 million unique TCRs. Study-wide results and limits: Earlier analysis found most TCR beta V segments productive about 87% or about 30% of the time. Reports indicate that TCR beta sequences accurately predicted the HLA-A and HLA-B alleles of most subjects.

The PCR contained 60 Vbeta and 13 Jbeta primers. The repertoire was sequenced with immunoSEQ multiplex PCR; TCRdb's copy has only in-frame clones and lacks some. This table has about 150,000 clones, 76% appearing once. Germline V gives CDR1 MNHNS, CDR2 SASEGT. The CDR3 consists of 16 residues. Trimming cost V 0 bases and J 2 bases, with 12 bases left between them. Each of the donors was a healthy bone marrow donor. A word on this clone: The antigen is undetermined.

The sequenced material came from PBMCs. The sequence came from a man aged 35 to 55 in good health and CMV-seronegative. V is TRBV6-1 and J is TRBJ2-3; maybe TRBD2 (5 bases). CDR3 residues: CASSEAPRAHTDTQYF. The CDR3 coding sequence is TGTGCCAGCAGTGAAGCGCCGAGGGCACACACAGATACGCAGTATTTT.